This T cell receptor beta chain emerged from a study of blood T cell repertoires in COVID-19. Across the whole study: From T cells, B-cell-depleted T cells, or PBMCs came the material, which was cDNA or gDNA.

The CDR3 totals 16 residues. In germline, CDR1 is LNHDA, CDR2 SQIVND (reference sequence). The V and J ends lost 6 bases and 4 bases, in that order; junction bases with no gene match: 10. Clones were sequenced by immunoSEQ multiplex PCR, and TCRdb holds only the in-frame ones, with some missing. The sample shows approximately 160,000 clones, about 81% of them seen only once. The V call is TRBV19, the J call TRBJ2-3; 10 bases are a match to TRBD1. Sequencing was done on a sample of peripheral blood. The receptor was derived from a human donor in a cohort sampled during active COVID-19. The CDR3 sequence: CASSDDRGRISDTQYF. CDR3 DNA: TGTGCCAGTAGCGACGACAGGGGGCGCATCTCAGATACGCAGTATTTT.